This TCR beta chain was identified in a study of T-cell memory formation after mild COVID-19. Via MiXCR, TCRdb re-called the 5' RACE reads, giving one row per CDR3 protein. The repertoire holds 400,000 to 500,000 distinct CDR3 sequences, with 20% as singletons. Study results and caveats: Clones shrinking from day 15 to 85 showed even CD4/CD8 mixes; later expanders tilted CD4+. Contracting CD4+ clones sat mainly in CM and EM; CD8+ in EMRA.

Germline V lookup: CDR1 DFQATT, CDR2 SNEGSKA (reference sequence). The V segment lost 6 bases and the J segment 0 bases; nucleotides outside the gene matches: 4. The CDR3 runs to 14 residues. This clonotype was found a few times. What it binds is not known. This receptor was obtained from an adult woman who had mild COVID-19 (a few samples of this study predate the infection). Cell type and time point are not known. The sequencing input was PBMCs or a T cell subset sorted from them (not recorded which). This chain uses TRBV20-1 with TRBJ1-4, with 7 bases that match TRBD1. CDR3: CSAEGAATNEKLFF. The DNA of the CDR3 is TGCAGTGCGGAGGGGGCGGCAACTAATGAAAAACTGTTTTTT.